Following are 14 T cell receptor beta chains from one sample sequenced in a study of CD8 T cells in ankylosing spondylitis. Study observations and caveats: What appeared characteristic of ankylosing spondylitis blood was a TCR beta motif of eight or nine highly homologous variants.

For these receptors, no antigen is known. TCRdb redid the calling of the 5' RACE reads with MiXCR, one entry per CDR3 protein. The data hold under 550,000 distinct CDR3 sequences, with more than 25% observed a single time. The specimen sequenced was blood, either unsorted or a sorted T cell fraction (not recorded which). The origin of the receptors is a male donor with ankylosing spondylitis.

The V and J genes are TRBV12-3 or TRBV12-4 and TRBJ1-5; 7 nucleotides align to TRBD1. The CDR3 length is 18 residues. Trimming took 8 bases from V and 3 from J; bases not matched to a gene: 19. The CDR3 nucleotides read TGTGCCAGCTGCCCCGTCCACCCCGGACAGGTCTTCAATCAGCCCCAGCATTTT. This codes for CASCPVHPGQVFNQPQHF.

In its sample, this clonotype was seen a few times. J is TRBJ2-5 and V is TRBV24-1; D tentatively fits TRBD1 or TRBD2 (5 bases each). The V end was cut by 5 bases, the J end by 3 bases, with 18 bases between. The CDR3 spans 16 residues. Germline CDR1 and CDR2: KGHDR and SFDVKD. The CDR3 reads CATSAPWGSHEETQYF. In DNA, the CDR3 is TGTGCCACCAGTGCCCCTTGGGGGAGCCACGAAGAGACCCAGTACTTC.

This chain links TRBV10-3 with TRBJ1-1; TRBD1 matches 7 bases. The CDR3 spans 14 residues. The germline CDR1 and CDR2 sequences are ENHRY and SYGVKD. Unmatched junction bases numbered 4, after V lost 0 bases and J lost 6 bases. The CDR3 loop reads CAISESGGTAEAFF. The CDR3 coding sequence is TGTGCCATCAGTGAGTCAGGGGGCACCGCTGAAGCTTTCTTT.

This clonotype was detected a few times. The gene calls are TRBV3-1 and TRBJ2-2, with D maybe TRBD2 (5 bases). The germline V gene encodes CDR1 LGHDT and CDR2 YNNKEL (reference sequence). This CDR3 contains 15 residues. V shed 1 base and J shed 3 bases, with 9 bases lying between them. The CDR3 DNA follows: TGTGCCAGCAGCCAAGCCTCCGGGGACACCGGGGAGCTGTTTTTT. Residues: CASSQASGDTGELFF.

V and J are TRBV6-1 and TRBJ1-5, with D possibly being TRBD1 (6 bases). Germline CDR1 reads MNHNS; CDR2 reads SASEGT. CDR3 size: 17 residues. The ends were cut back, 6 bases at V and 6 bases at J, with 24 bases in the middle. The CDR3 DNA sequence: TGTGCCAGCAGCCCCCGGGGGGGAGGGGGAGAGAGTCAGCCCCAGCATTTT. Translated, it gives CASSPRGGGGESQPQHF.

This clonotype was seen many times. The V and J genes are TRBV20-1 and TRBJ1-5; D perhaps matches TRBD1 (5 bases). Looked up from germline, CDR1 is DFQATT and CDR2 is SNEGSKA (reference sequence). With 3 bases removed from V and 7 bases from J, the gap between germline ends came to 13 bases. The CDR3 length is 13 residues. CDR3 DNA: TGCAGTGCTAGCAGTGGGGCCTGGCAGCCCCAGCATTTT. Translated, it gives CSASSGAWQPQHF.

A few counts support this clonotype. The chain joins TRBV12-3 or TRBV12-4 to TRBJ2-5, with a possible D match to TRBD2 (7 bases). The CDR3 totals 14 residues. With 7 bases removed from V and 8 bases from J, the gap between germline ends came to 20 bases. CDR3 bases: TGTGCCAGCACACCTCCCGGGGGGCGGGGTACCCAGTACTTC. This sequence encodes CASTPPGGRGTQYF.

DNA of the CDR3: TGTGCCAGCAGCTTAGCTGCGGGAGCGATAGATACGCAGTATTTT. Protein product: CASSLAAGAIDTQYF. The V and J genes are TRBV7-2 and TRBJ2-3; TRBD2 matches at 7 bases. Losses at the gene ends were 0 bases for V and 5 bases for J; bases not matched to a gene: 5. CDR3 length: 15 residues. CDR1 and CDR2 from the germline V gene are SGHTA and FQGNSA.

The genes are TRBV20-1 and TRBJ2-1; 7 nucleotides line up with TRBD2. Germline trimming cut 0 bases from V and 3 bases from J; bases unmatched to any gene: 8. Germline V lookup: CDR1 DFQATT, CDR2 SNEGSKA (reference sequence). The CDR3 sequence is 16 residues long. The CDR3 protein is CSARDEEGGHYNEQFF. CDR3 DNA sequence: TGCAGTGCTAGAGATGAGGAGGGAGGGCACTACAATGAGCAGTTCTTC.

This clonotype has a single count. The J gene is TRBJ2-3, the V gene TRBV30; 11 bases line up with TRBD2. This CDR3 has 15 amino acids. Losses at the gene ends were 0 bases for V and 6 bases for J; bases not matched to a gene: 5. Germline-derived CDR1 and CDR2 are GTSNPN and SVGIG (reference sequence). This CDR3 is CAWSVGSSGRDTQYF. The CDR3, as DNA: TGTGCCTGGAGTGTAGGGTCTAGCGGGAGGGATACGCAGTATTTT. The complete variable domain, with remaining parts taken from reference TRBV30 and TRBJ2-3, reads SQTIHQWPATLVQPVGSPLSLECTVEGTSNPNLYWYRQAAGRGLQLLFYSVGIGQISSEVPQNLSASRPQDRQFILSSKKLLLSDSGFYLCAWSVGSSGRDTQYFGPGTRLTVL.

The chain uses TRBV12-3 or TRBV12-4 and TRBJ1-1; perhaps TRBD1 as D (5 bases). V gave up 6 bases and J gave up 4 bases, with 15 bases separating them. This CDR3 has 14 amino acids. The CDR3 DNA reads as TGTGCCAGCAGCCCCCCGGCGCAGGGCACTGAAGCTTTCTTT. Its protein is CASSPPAQGTEAFF.

This clonotype was detected only a few times. The chain carries TRBV24-1 and TRBJ1-5; D not resolved. The CDR3 is 13 residues long. Germline CDR1 reads KGHDR; CDR2 reads SFDVKD. Deletions cut 4 bases from V and 11 bases from J, with 14 bases between. The CDR3 sequence: CATSDPTGLAQHF. As DNA, the CDR3 is TGTGCCACCAGTGACCCCACCGGGTTAGCCCAGCATTTT.

In this sample, this clonotype turned up a few times. The chain combines TRBV9 with TRBJ2-1; 8 nucleotides agree with TRBD2. The CDR3 contains 15 residues. Germline trimming cut 4 bases from V and 1 base from J; bases unmatched to any gene: 4. From germline, CDR1 is SGDLS and CDR2 YYNGEE. The CDR3 DNA sequence: TGTGCCAGCAGCCAGCGGGAGAAATCCTACAATGAGCAGTTCTTC. This codes for CASSQREKSYNEQFF.

The V gene is TRBV7-9, the J gene TRBJ1-1; no definite D call. The length of the CDR3 is 15 residues. Germline values: CDR1 SEHNR, CDR2 FQNEAQ (reference sequence). V gave up 9 bases and J gave up 4 bases, with 21 bases separating them. Written as DNA, the CDR3 is TGTGCCAGTGAACAGCAGTTTCAAGTGGGCACTGAAGCTTTCTTT. The encoded protein is CASEQQFQVGTEAFF.